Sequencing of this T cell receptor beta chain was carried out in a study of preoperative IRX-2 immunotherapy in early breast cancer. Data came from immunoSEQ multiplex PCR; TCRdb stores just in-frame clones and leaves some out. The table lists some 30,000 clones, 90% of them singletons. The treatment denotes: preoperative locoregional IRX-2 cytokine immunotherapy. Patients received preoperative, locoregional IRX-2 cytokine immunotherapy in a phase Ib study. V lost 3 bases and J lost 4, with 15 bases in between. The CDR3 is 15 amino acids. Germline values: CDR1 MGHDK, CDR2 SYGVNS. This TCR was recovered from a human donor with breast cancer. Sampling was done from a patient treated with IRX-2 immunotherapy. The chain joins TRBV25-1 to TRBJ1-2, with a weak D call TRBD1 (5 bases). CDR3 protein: CASSESSGYLYGYTF. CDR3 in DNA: TGTGCCAGCAGTGAGTCCTCAGGGTACCTCTATGGCTACACCTTC.